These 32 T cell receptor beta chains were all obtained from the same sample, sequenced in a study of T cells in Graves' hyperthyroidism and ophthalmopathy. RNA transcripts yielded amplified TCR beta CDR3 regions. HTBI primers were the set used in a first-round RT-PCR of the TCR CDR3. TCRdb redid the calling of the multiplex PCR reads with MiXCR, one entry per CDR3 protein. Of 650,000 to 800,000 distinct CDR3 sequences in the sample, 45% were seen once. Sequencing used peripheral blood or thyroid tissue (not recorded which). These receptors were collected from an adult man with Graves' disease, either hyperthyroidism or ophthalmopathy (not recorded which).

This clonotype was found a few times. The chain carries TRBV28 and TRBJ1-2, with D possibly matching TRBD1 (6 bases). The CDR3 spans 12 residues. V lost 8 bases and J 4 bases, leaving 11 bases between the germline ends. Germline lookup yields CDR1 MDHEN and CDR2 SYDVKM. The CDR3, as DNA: TGTGCCAGCCGGGACACCTCCTATGGCTACACCTTC. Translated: CASRDTSYGYTF.

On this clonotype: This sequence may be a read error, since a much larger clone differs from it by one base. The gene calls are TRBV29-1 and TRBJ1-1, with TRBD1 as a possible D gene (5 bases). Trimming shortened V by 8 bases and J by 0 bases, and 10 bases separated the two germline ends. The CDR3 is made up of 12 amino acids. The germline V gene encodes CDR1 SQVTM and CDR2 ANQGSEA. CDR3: CSWGWMNTEAFF. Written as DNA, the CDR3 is TGCAGCTGGGGGTGGATGAACACTGAAGCTTTCTTT. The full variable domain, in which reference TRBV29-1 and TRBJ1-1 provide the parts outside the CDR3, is SAVISQKPSRDICQRGTSLTIQCQVDSQVTMMFWYRQQPGQSLTLIATANQGSEATYESGFVIDKFPISRPNLTFSTLTVSNMSPEDSSIYLCSWGWMNTEAFFGQGTRLTVV.

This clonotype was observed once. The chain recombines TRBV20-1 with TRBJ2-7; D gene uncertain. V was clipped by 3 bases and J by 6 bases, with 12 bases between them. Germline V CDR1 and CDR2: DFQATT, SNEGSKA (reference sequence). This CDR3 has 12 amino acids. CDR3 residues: CSASGPLSEQYF. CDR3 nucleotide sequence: TGCAGTGCTAGTGGGCCGCTAAGCGAGCAGTACTTC.

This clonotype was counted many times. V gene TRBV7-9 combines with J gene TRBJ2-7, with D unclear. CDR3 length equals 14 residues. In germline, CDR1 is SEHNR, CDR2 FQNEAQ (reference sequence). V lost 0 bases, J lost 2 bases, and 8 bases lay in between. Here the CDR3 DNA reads TGTGCCAGCAGCTTAGCGGAATCCACCTACGAGCAGTACTTC. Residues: CASSLAESTYEQYF.

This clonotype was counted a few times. Here the CDR3 DNA reads TGTGCCAGCAGACGGGGCGTGAACACTGAAGCTTTCTTT. This codes for CASRRGVNTEAFF. The J gene is TRBJ1-1, the V gene TRBV6-1; weak D call: TRBD1 (5 bases). This CDR3 spans 13 amino acids. V shed 6 bases and J shed 0 bases, with 8 bases lying between them. Germline V lookup: CDR1 MNHNS, CDR2 SASEGT.

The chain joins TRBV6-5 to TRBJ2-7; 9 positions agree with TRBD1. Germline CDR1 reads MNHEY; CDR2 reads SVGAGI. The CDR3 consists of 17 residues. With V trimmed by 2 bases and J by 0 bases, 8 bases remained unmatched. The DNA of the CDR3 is TGTGCCAGCAGTTACCGAGGACAGGGGCGCAGCTCCTACGAGCAGTACTTC. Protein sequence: CASSYRGQGRSSYEQYF.

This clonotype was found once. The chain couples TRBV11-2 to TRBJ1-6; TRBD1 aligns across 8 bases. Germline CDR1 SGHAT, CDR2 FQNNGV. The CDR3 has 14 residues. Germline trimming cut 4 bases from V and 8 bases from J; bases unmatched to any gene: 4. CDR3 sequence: CASSWTGIDSPLHF. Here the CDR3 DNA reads TGTGCCAGCAGCTGGACAGGGATCGATTCACCCCTCCACTTT.

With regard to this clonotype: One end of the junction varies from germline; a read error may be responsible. In DNA form, the CDR3 reads TGTGCCAGCAGTTACTCGAGTAGGGAAACTAACTATGGCTACACCTTC. It codes for CASSYSSRETNYGYTF. The genes are TRBV10-3 and TRBJ1-2; D is undetermined. Germline CDR1 ENHRY, CDR2 SYGVKD. The CDR3 length is 16 residues.

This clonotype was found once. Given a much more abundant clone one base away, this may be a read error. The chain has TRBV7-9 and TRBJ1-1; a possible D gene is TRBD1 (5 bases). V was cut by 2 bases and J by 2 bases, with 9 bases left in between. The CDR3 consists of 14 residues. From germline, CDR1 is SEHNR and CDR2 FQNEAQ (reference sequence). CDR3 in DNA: TGTGCCAGCAGCTTACATAGGGACAACACTGAAGCTTTCTTT. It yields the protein CASSLHRDNTEAFF. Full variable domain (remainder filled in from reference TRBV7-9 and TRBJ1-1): DTGVSQNPRHKITKRGQNVTFRCDPISEHNRLYWYRQTLGQGPEFLTYFQNEAQLEKSRLLSDRFSAERPKGSFSTLEIQRTEQGDSAMYLCASSLHRDNTEAFFGQGTRLTVV.

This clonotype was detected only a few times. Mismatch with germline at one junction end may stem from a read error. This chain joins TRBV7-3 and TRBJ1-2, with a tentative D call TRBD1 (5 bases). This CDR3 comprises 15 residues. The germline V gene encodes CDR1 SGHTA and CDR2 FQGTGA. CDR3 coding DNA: TGCGCCAGCAGCCAAGATCAGAACGGGGCATATGGCTACACCTTC. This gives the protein CASSQDQNGAYGYTF.

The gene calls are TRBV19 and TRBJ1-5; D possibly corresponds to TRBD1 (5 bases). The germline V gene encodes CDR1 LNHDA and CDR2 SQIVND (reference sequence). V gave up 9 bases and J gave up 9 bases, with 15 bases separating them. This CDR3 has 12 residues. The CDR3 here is CASGTEGLPQHF. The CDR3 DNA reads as TGTGCCAGCGGGACGGAAGGTCTGCCCCAGCATTTT.

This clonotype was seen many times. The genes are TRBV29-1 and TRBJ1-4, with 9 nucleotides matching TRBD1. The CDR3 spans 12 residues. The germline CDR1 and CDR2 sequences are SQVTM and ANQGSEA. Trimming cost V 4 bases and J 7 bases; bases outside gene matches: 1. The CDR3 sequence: CSVGGQGEKLFF. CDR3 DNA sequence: TGCAGCGTTGGGGGACAGGGTGAAAAACTGTTTTTT.

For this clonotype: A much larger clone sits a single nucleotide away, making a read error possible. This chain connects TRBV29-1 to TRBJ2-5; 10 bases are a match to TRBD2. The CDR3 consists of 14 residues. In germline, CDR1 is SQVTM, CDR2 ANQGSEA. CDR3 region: CTVGQRLAGETQYF. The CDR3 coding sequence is TGCACCGTTGGCCAGCGACTAGCGGGAGAGACCCAGTACTTC.

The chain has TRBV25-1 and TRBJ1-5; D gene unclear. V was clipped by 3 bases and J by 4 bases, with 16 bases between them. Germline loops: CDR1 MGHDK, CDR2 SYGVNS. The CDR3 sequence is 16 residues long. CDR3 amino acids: CASSDSSGTLNQPQHF. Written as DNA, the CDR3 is TGTGCCAGCAGTGACTCCTCAGGTACCCTTAATCAGCCCCAGCATTTT.

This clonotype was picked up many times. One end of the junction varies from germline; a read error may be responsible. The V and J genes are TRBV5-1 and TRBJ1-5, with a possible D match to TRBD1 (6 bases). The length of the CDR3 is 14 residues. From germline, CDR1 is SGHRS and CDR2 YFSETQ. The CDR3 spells CASSLQGGNQPQHF. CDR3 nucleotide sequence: TGTGCCAGCAGCTTACAGGGAGGCAATCAGCCCCAGCATTTT.

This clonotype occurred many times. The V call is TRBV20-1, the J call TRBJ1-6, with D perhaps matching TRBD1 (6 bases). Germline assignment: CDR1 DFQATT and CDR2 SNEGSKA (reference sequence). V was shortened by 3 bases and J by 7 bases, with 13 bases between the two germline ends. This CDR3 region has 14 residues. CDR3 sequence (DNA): TGCAGTGCTAGCAGGGGAGGCGGGAATTCACCCCTCCACTTT. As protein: CSASRGGGNSPLHF.

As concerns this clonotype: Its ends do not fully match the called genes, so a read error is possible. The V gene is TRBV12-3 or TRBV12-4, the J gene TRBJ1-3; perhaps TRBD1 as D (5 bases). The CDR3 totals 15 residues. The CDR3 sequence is CATLGGGHSGKTIYF. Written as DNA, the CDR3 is TGTGCCACCTTGGGGGGAGGACACTCTGGAAAGACCATATATTTT.

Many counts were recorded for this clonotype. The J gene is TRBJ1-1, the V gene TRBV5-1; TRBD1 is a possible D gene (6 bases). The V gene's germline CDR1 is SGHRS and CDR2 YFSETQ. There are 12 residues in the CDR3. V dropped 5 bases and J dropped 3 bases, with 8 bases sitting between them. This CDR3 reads CASSTGYTEAFF. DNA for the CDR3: TGCGCCAGCAGTACAGGGTACACTGAAGCTTTCTTT.

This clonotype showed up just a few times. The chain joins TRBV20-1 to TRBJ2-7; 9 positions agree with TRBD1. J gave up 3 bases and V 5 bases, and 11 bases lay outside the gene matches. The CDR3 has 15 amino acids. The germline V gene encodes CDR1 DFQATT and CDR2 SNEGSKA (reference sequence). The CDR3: CSAQPWTGASYEQYF. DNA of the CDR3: TGCAGTGCTCAACCCTGGACAGGGGCCAGCTACGAGCAGTACTTC.

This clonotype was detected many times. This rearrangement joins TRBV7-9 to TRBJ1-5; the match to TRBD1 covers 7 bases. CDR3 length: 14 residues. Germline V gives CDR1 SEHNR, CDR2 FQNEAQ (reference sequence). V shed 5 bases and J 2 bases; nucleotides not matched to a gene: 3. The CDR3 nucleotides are TGTGCCAGCAGCGGGACAGCGGGCAATCAGCCCCAGCATTTT. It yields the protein CASSGTAGNQPQHF.

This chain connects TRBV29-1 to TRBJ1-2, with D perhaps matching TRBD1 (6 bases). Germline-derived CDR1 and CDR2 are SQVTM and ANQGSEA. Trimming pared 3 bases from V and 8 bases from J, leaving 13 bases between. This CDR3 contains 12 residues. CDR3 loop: CSVEGAGDGYTF. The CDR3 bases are TGCAGCGTTGAGGGGGCGGGCGACGGCTACACCTTC. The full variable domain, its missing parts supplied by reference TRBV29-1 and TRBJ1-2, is SAVISQKPSRDICQRGTSLTIQCQVDSQVTMMFWYRQQPGQSLTLIATANQGSEATYESGFVIDKFPISRPNLTFSTLTVSNMSPEDSSIYLCSVEGAGDGYTFGSGTRLTVV.

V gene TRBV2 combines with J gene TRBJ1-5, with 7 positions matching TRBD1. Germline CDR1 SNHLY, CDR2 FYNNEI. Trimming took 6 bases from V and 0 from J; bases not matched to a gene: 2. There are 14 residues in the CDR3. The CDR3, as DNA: TGTGCCAGCAGGACAGGGAATAGCAATCAGCCCCAGCATTTT. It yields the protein CASRTGNSNQPQHF.

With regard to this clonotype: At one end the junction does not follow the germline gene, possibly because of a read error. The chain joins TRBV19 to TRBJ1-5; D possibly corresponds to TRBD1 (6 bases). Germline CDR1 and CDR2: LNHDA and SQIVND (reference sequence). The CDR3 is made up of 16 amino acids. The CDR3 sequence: CAGSNVGDTSNQPQHF. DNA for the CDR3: TGTGCCGGTAGTAATGTCGGGGACACCAGCAATCAGCCCCAGCATTTT.

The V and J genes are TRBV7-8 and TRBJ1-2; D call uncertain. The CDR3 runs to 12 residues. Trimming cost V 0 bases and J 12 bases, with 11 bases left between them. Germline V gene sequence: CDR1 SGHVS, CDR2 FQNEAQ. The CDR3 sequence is CASSLARLGDTF. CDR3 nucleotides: TGTGCCAGCAGCTTAGCGCGACTTGGGGACACCTTC.

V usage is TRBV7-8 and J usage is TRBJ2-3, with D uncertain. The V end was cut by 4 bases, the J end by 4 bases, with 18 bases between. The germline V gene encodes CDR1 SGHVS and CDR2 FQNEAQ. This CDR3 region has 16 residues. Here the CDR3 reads CASSSPNVWPPDTQYF. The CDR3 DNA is TGTGCCAGCAGCTCACCAAATGTATGGCCTCCAGATACGCAGTATTTT.

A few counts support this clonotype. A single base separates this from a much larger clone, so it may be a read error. As DNA, the CDR3 is TGTGCCAGCAGCTTGGGACACGTTCAAGAGACCCAGTACTTC. This encodes CASSLGHVQETQYF. The chain combines TRBV7-9 with TRBJ2-5; TRBD1 might be the D (6 bases). Germline CDR1 and CDR2: SEHNR and FQNEAQ (reference sequence). V was cut by 3 bases and J by 2 bases, with 10 bases left in between. This CDR3 is built from 14 residues.

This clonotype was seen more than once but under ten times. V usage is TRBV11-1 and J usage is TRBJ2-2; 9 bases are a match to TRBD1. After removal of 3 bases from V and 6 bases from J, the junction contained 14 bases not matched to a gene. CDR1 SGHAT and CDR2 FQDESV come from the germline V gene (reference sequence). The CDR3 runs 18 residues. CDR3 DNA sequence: TGTGCCAGCAGCTTGCTGGCTGGGACAGGGTATTTGGCCGGGGAGCTGTTTTTT. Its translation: CASSLLAGTGYLAGELFF.

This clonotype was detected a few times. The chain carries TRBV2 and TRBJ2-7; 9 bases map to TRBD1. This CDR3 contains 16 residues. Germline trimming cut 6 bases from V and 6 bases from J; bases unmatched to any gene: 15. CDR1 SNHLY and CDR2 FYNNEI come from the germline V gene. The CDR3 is CASSFGPGTGLAEQYF. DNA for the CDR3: TGTGCCAGCAGCTTTGGACCCGGGACAGGGTTAGCCGAGCAGTACTTC.

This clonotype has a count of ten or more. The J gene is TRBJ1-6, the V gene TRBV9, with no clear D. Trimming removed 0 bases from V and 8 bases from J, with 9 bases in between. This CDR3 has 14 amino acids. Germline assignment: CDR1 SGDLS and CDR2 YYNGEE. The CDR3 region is CASSVVGGDSPLHF. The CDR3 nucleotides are TGTGCCAGCAGCGTAGTCGGTGGGGATTCACCCCTCCACTTT.

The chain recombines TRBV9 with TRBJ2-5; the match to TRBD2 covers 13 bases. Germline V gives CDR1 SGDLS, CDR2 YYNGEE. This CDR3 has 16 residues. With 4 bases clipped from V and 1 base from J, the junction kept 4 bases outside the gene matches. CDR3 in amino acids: CASSIGTSGIQETQYF. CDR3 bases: TGTGCCAGCAGCATAGGGACTAGCGGGATCCAAGAGACCCAGTACTTC.

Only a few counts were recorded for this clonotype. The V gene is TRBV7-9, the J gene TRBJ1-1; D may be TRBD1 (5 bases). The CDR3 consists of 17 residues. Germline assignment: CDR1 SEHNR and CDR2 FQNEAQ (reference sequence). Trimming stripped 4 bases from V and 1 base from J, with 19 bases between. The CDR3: CASSSLGHRKWNTEAFF. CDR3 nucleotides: TGTGCCAGCAGCTCGCTAGGACATAGGAAATGGAACACTGAAGCTTTCTTT.

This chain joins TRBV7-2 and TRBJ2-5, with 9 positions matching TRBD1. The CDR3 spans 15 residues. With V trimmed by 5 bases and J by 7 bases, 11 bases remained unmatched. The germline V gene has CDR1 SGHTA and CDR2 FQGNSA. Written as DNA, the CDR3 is TGTGCCAGCAGCCCCCTAACAGGGGGCGAGGGGACCCAGTACTTC. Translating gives CASSPLTGGEGTQYF.